A selection of T cell receptor beta chains follows, all from one sample in a study of post-analysis software for immune sequencing data. TCRdb reprocessed the PCR reads with MiXCR, giving one entry per CDR3 protein. Seen here are under 200,000 distinct CDR3 sequences, roughly 28% observed once, and the top ten hold approximately 3%. The sequenced sample was blood. These receptors all stem from a girl under 18 with multiple sclerosis. Each CDR3 is given with its conserved first and last residue. Each record gives: clone size, J gene, V gene, D gene, CDR3 protein, CDR3 DNA. A D gene is named only where the DNA matches it firmly. Clone size is not always given. Where it is, it says once, few, many or a class for expanded clones.

clone_size: .; j_call: TRBJ1-6; v_call: TRBV6-6; d_call: .; cdr3_aa: CTSSSSGEGYNSPLHF; cdr3_nt: TGTACCAGCAGTTCGAGTGGGGAGGGCTATAATTCACCCCTCCACTTT
clone_size: .; j_call: TRBJ1-2; v_call: TRBV20-1; d_call: .; cdr3_aa: CSASGPYTF; cdr3_nt: TGCAGTGCTAGCGGACCCTACACCTTC
clone_size: .; j_call: TRBJ1-5; v_call: TRBV12-3/TRBV12-4; d_call: .; cdr3_aa: CASTTGQPSNQPQHF; cdr3_nt: TGTGCCAGCACCACCGGACAGCCTAGCAATCAGCCCCAGCATTTT
clone_size: .; j_call: TRBJ1-5; v_call: TRBV29-1; d_call: TRBD1; cdr3_aa: CSVMATGGLGQPQHF; cdr3_nt: TGCAGCGTTATGGCGACAGGGGGCTTAGGTCAGCCCCAGCATTTT
clone_size: .; j_call: TRBJ1-1; v_call: TRBV20-1; d_call: TRBD1; cdr3_aa: CSAKPGQLNTEAFF; cdr3_nt: TGCAGTGCTAAACCGGGACAGCTGAACACTGAAGCTTTCTTT
clone_size: few; j_call: TRBJ2-4; v_call: TRBV30; d_call: TRBD1; cdr3_aa: CAWTRGQGGKEQYF; cdr3_nt: TGTGCCTGGACCCGGGGACAGGGGGGAAAAGAGCAGTACTTC
clone_size: .; j_call: TRBJ1-1; v_call: TRBV2; d_call: .; cdr3_aa: CASSRNVNTEAFF; cdr3_nt: TGTGCCAGCAGCCGAAACGTGAACACTGAAGCTTTCTTT
clone_size: .; j_call: TRBJ2-5; v_call: TRBV3-1; d_call: .; cdr3_aa: CASSQGSLALQETQYF; cdr3_nt: TGTGCCAGCAGCCAAGGGAGCCTAGCGCTCCAAGAGACCCAGTACTTC
clone_size: many; j_call: TRBJ2-1; v_call: TRBV4-1; d_call: .; cdr3_aa: CASSRRNEQFF; cdr3_nt: TGCGCCAGCAGCCGGAGGAATGAGCAGTTCTTC
clone_size: few; j_call: TRBJ2-3; v_call: TRBV5-1; d_call: TRBD2; cdr3_aa: CASSYRLAGGTDTQYF; cdr3_nt: TGCGCCAGCAGTTACCGACTAGCGGGAGGCACAGATACGCAGTATTTT
clone_size: few; j_call: TRBJ1-1; v_call: TRBV4-2; d_call: .; cdr3_aa: CASSQDPGLGTEAFF; cdr3_nt: TGTGCCAGCAGCCAAGATCCAGGCCTGGGCACTGAAGCTTTCTTT
clone_size: few; j_call: TRBJ1-2; v_call: TRBV6-2/TRBV6-3; d_call: .; cdr3_aa: CASGWPRVGNYGYTF; cdr3_nt: TGTGCCAGCGGATGGCCGAGGGTGGGGAACTATGGCTACACCTTC
clone_size: few; j_call: TRBJ1-6; v_call: TRBV12-3/TRBV12-4; d_call: .; cdr3_aa: CASSPPNDFNSPLHF; cdr3_nt: TGTGCCAGCAGCCCCCCGAATGACTTTAATTCACCCCTCCACTTT
clone_size: many; j_call: TRBJ2-1; v_call: TRBV4-2; d_call: .; cdr3_aa: CASSQETLAENEQFF; cdr3_nt: TGTGCCAGCAGCCAAGAGACATTAGCGGAAAATGAGCAGTTCTTC
clone_size: many; j_call: TRBJ2-1; v_call: TRBV11-3; d_call: .; cdr3_aa: CASSLTLRAVEQFF; cdr3_nt: TGTGCCAGCAGCTTAACTTTGAGGGCGGTCGAGCAGTTCTTC
clone_size: .; j_call: TRBJ2-1; v_call: TRBV30; d_call: TRBD2; cdr3_aa: CAWSVKLAGNNEQFF; cdr3_nt: TGTGCCTGGAGTGTCAAACTAGCGGGAAACAATGAGCAGTTCTTC
clone_size: many; j_call: TRBJ2-7; v_call: TRBV7-3; d_call: TRBD2; cdr3_aa: CASSSPGLAGWQASYEQYF; cdr3_nt: TGTGCCAGCAGCTCTCCGGGACTAGCGGGGTGGCAAGCTTCCTACGAGCAGTACTTC
clone_size: many; j_call: TRBJ2-5; v_call: TRBV15; d_call: .; cdr3_aa: CATSRGHQETQYF; cdr3_nt: TGTGCCACCAGCAGGGGACATCAAGAGACCCAGTACTTC
clone_size: many; j_call: TRBJ2-7; v_call: TRBV28; d_call: .; cdr3_aa: CASIVRDGPSYEQYF; cdr3_nt: TGTGCCAGCATAGTCCGGGACGGACCTTCCTACGAGCAGTACTTC
clone_size: .; j_call: TRBJ1-4; v_call: TRBV7-2; d_call: .; cdr3_aa: CASSPRGGLEEKLFF; cdr3_nt: TGTGCCAGCAGCCCTAGGGGGGGGCTTGAGGAAAAACTGTTTTTT
clone_size: .; j_call: TRBJ2-7; v_call: TRBV27; d_call: .; cdr3_aa: CASSPPGGTEQYF; cdr3_nt: TGTGCCAGCAGTCCCCCGGGGGGCACCGAGCAGTACTTC
clone_size: many; j_call: TRBJ2-3; v_call: TRBV6-2/TRBV6-3; d_call: .; cdr3_aa: CASTEPDFDTQYF; cdr3_nt: TGTGCCAGCACCGAGCCAGACTTTGATACGCAGTATTTT
clone_size: many; j_call: TRBJ2-6; v_call: TRBV10-3; d_call: .; cdr3_aa: CAITKDGSGANVLTF; cdr3_nt: TGTGCCATCACTAAGGACGGCTCTGGGGCCAACGTCCTGACTTTC
clone_size: .; j_call: TRBJ2-7; v_call: TRBV7-2; d_call: TRBD1; cdr3_aa: CASSILSGQSTYEQYF; cdr3_nt: TGTGCCAGCAGCATTCTTTCGGGACAGTCAACCTACGAGCAGTACTTC
clone_size: many; j_call: TRBJ2-7; v_call: TRBV6-5; d_call: .; cdr3_aa: CASSDQGYSYEQYF; cdr3_nt: TGTGCCAGCAGTGACCAGGGATATTCCTACGAGCAGTACTTC
clone_size: few; j_call: TRBJ1-1; v_call: TRBV6-5; d_call: .; cdr3_aa: CASGRGQAIEAFF; cdr3_nt: TGTGCCAGCGGAAGGGGTCAGGCGATTGAAGCTTTCTTT
clone_size: many; j_call: TRBJ2-3; v_call: TRBV6-1; d_call: TRBD2; cdr3_aa: CASSEASGPSAGKTDTQYF; cdr3_nt: TGTGCCAGCAGTGAGGCTAGCGGGCCCTCCGCAGGGAAAACAGATACGCAGTATTTT
clone_size: .; j_call: TRBJ2-5; v_call: TRBV18; d_call: .; cdr3_aa: CASSPPRVGTQETQYF; cdr3_nt: TGTGCCAGCTCACCACCGCGAGTAGGGACCCAAGAGACCCAGTACTTC
clone_size: many; j_call: TRBJ2-1; v_call: TRBV10-1; d_call: TRBD2; cdr3_aa: CASSESPGFGTTRLNEQFF; cdr3_nt: TGCGCCAGCAGTGAGTCGCCTGGGTTTGGGACTACGAGACTGAATGAGCAGTTCTTC
clone_size: few; j_call: TRBJ1-5; v_call: TRBV2; d_call: TRBD1; cdr3_aa: CASNPGTGSNQPQHF; cdr3_nt: TGTGCCAGCAACCCCGGGACAGGGTCCAATCAGCCCCAGCATTTT
clone_size: few; j_call: TRBJ2-7; v_call: TRBV30; d_call: TRBD1; cdr3_aa: CAWRATGTAEQYF; cdr3_nt: TGTGCCTGGAGGGCGACAGGGACGGCCGAGCAGTACTTC
clone_size: .; j_call: TRBJ1-1; v_call: TRBV5-1; d_call: TRBD1; cdr3_aa: CASSRRTGDTEAFF; cdr3_nt: TGCGCCAGCAGCCGTCGGACAGGGGACACTGAAGCTTTCTTT
clone_size: many; j_call: TRBJ1-2; v_call: TRBV10-3; d_call: .; cdr3_aa: CAIIFYGYTF; cdr3_nt: TGTGCCATCATCTTCTATGGCTACACCTTC
clone_size: many; j_call: TRBJ1-5; v_call: TRBV20-1; d_call: TRBD1; cdr3_aa: CSARPIGQGNQPQHF; cdr3_nt: TGCAGTGCTCGCCCCATCGGACAGGGGAATCAGCCCCAGCATTTT
clone_size: many; j_call: TRBJ2-6; v_call: TRBV6-5; d_call: .; cdr3_aa: CASSYRVGGSGANVLTF; cdr3_nt: TGTGCCAGCAGTTACAGGGTAGGGGGATCTGGGGCCAACGTCCTGACTTTC
clone_size: .; j_call: TRBJ2-1; v_call: TRBV15; d_call: TRBD2; cdr3_aa: CATSRERGLAGYSEQFF; cdr3_nt: TGTGCCACCAGCAGAGAAAGGGGACTAGCGGGTTACTCTGAGCAGTTCTTC
clone_size: many; j_call: TRBJ2-5; v_call: TRBV20-1; d_call: .; cdr3_aa: CSARPGETQYF; cdr3_nt: TGCAGTGCTAGACCGGGAGAGACCCAGTACTTC
clone_size: .; j_call: TRBJ1-1; v_call: TRBV3-1; d_call: TRBD1; cdr3_aa: CASSEDRAPNTEAFF; cdr3_nt: TGTGCCAGCAGCGAAGACAGGGCGCCGAACACTGAAGCTTTCTTT
clone_size: .; j_call: TRBJ2-3; v_call: TRBV20-1; d_call: TRBD2; cdr3_aa: CSPREGRADTQYF; cdr3_nt: TGCAGTCCTCGGGAGGGCCGCGCAGATACGCAGTATTTT
clone_size: few; j_call: TRBJ2-1; v_call: TRBV18; d_call: .; cdr3_aa: CASSPTDSGYNEQFF; cdr3_nt: TGTGCCAGCTCACCGACAGATAGCGGCTACAATGAGCAGTTCTTC
clone_size: many; j_call: TRBJ2-5; v_call: TRBV12-3/TRBV12-4; d_call: TRBD1; cdr3_aa: CASSPDGTASPETQYF; cdr3_nt: TGTGCCAGCAGTCCCGACGGGACAGCGAGCCCAGAGACCCAGTACTTC
clone_size: many; j_call: TRBJ2-4; v_call: TRBV5-1; d_call: .; cdr3_aa: CASSLDGGAKNIQYF; cdr3_nt: TGCGCCAGCAGCTTGGATGGTGGGGCCAAAAACATTCAGTACTTC
clone_size: .; j_call: TRBJ1-2; v_call: TRBV5-1; d_call: .; cdr3_aa: CASSFVTPPGYTF; cdr3_nt: TGCGCCAGCAGCTTCGTTACCCCTCCCGGCTACACCTTC
clone_size: many; j_call: TRBJ2-7; v_call: TRBV14; d_call: .; cdr3_aa: CASSQQPTGQDSSYEQYF; cdr3_nt: TGTGCCAGCAGCCAACAACCGACGGGGCAGGACAGCTCCTACGAGCAGTACTTC
clone_size: many; j_call: TRBJ2-6; v_call: TRBV6-1; d_call: .; cdr3_aa: CASSAGANVLTF; cdr3_nt: TGTGCCAGCAGTGCTGGGGCCAACGTCCTGACTTTC
clone_size: many; j_call: TRBJ2-1; v_call: TRBV12-3/TRBV12-4; d_call: TRBD1; cdr3_aa: CASSLGQGQGQFF; cdr3_nt: TGTGCCAGCAGTCTCGGACAGGGCCAGGGGCAGTTCTTC
clone_size: many; j_call: TRBJ1-2; v_call: TRBV3-1; d_call: .; cdr3_aa: CASSQVANYGYTF; cdr3_nt: TGTGCCAGCAGCCAAGTGGCTAACTATGGCTACACCTTC
clone_size: many; j_call: TRBJ1-5; v_call: TRBV20-1; d_call: .; cdr3_aa: CSASGEGRRNQPQHF; cdr3_nt: TGCAGTGCTAGTGGGGAGGGCAGGAGGAATCAGCCCCAGCATTTT
clone_size: .; j_call: TRBJ1-4; v_call: TRBV12-3/TRBV12-4; d_call: .; cdr3_aa: CASSFQGDEKLFF; cdr3_nt: TGTGCCAGCAGTTTCCAGGGAGATGAAAAACTGTTTTTT
clone_size: .; j_call: TRBJ2-5; v_call: TRBV27; d_call: TRBD2; cdr3_aa: CASTKAYAGGPAGVNEQYF; cdr3_nt: TGTGCCAGCACCAAAGCATATGCCGGCGGACCAGCGGGAGTCAATGAGCAGTACTTC